Listed here is a single T cell receptor beta chain. This specimen belongs to a study of blood T cell repertoires in COVID-19. Whole-study context: The United States, Italy and Spain were the sources of the acute and convalescent COVID-19 samples.

In the original analysis: It was from reference gene primer amplification that nucleated cell counts were estimated. Measured with immunoSEQ multiplex PCR; TCRdb has only the in-frame clones, and not every one. V and J calls and clone size are as listed in that table; D and trimming were resolved from the DNA. The data contain 65,000 to 85,000 clones, 80% to 90% of them singletons. The CDR3 loop spans 15 amino acids. Trimming removed 5 bases from V and 5 bases from J; junction bases left unmatched: 7. Germline V gene lookup returns CDR1 LNHDA and CDR2 SQIVND (reference sequence). Specimen: peripheral blood. This TCR derives from a man in his fifties or sixties with active COVID-19. The V call is TRBV19, the J call TRBJ2-5; 11 nucleotides line up with TRBD1. The CDR3 DNA is TGTGCCAGTAGTCCGCGGACAGGGGGCATTGAGACCCAGTACTTC. This encodes CASSPRTGGIETQYF. Variable domain in full (rest from reference TRBV19 and TRBJ2-5): DGGITQSPKYLFRKEGQNVTLSCEQNLNHDAMYWYRQDPGQGLRLIYYSQIVNDFQKGDIAEGYSVSREKKESFPLTVTSAQKNPTAFYLCASSPRTGGIETQYFGPGTRLLVL.